This T cell receptor (beta chain) was sequenced in a study of cytomegalovirus exposure and HLA in healthy donors. Whole-study findings and limits: 87-base-pair reads could not separate some V segments, including TRBV6-2 and TRBV6-3. A missense DCLRE1C variant was associated with V- and J-gene trimming of TCR beta chains in a later analysis, and an independent cohort replicated the association.

The PCR contained 60 Vbeta and 13 Jbeta primers. The table came from immunoSEQ multiplex PCR; TCRdb's copy has only in-frame clones and leaves some out. Altogether about 200,000 clones are present, 75% to 85% being singletons, with the ten largest covering roughly 14%. Germline CDR1 SGHKS, CDR2 YYEKEE (reference sequence). V lost 0 bases to trimming and J lost 3 bases; unmatched junction nucleotides: 11. The CDR3 is 17 amino acids. To note about this clone: What it recognizes is unknown.

The chain has TRBV5-5 and TRBJ2-5; 7 nucleotides agree with TRBD1. The receptor was isolated from a woman in her 30s in good health and CMV-seropositive. The sequenced sample consisted of PBMCs. The CDR3 region has the DNA TGTGCCAGCAGCTTGGTGTTTTTTCGGGACAGTAAAGAGACCCAGTACTTC. It yields the protein CASSLVFFRDSKETQYF.